A single sample is the source of the 2 T cell receptor beta chains below, sequenced in a study of blood T cell repertoires in COVID-19. Using immunoSEQ multiplex PCR, the repertoire was profiled, and TCRdb retains in-frame clones only, with some absent. Of about 130,000 clones listed, about 89% are singletons. The sequenced sample consisted of peripheral blood. The receptor source for this set is a woman aged 55-70 years with acute or convalescent COVID-19.

The chain uses TRBV9 and TRBJ2-5; 14 bases are a match to TRBD2. The CDR3 loop spans 21 amino acids. Germline assignment: CDR1 SGDLS and CDR2 YYNGEE. The trim removed 4 bases at V and 4 bases at J, leaving 21 bases unmatched. Here the CDR3 reads CASSPGQGGLAGEWRRETQYF. The CDR3 region has the DNA TGTGCCAGCAGCCCCGGACAGGGGGGACTAGCGGGAGAATGGAGGCGAGAGACCCAGTACTTC.

The chain links TRBV18 to TRBJ2-3; D not certain. Between the trimmed V and J ends, which lost 0 bases and 6 bases, there was a span of 7 bases. The CDR3 has 13 amino acids. The germline V gene has CDR1 KGHSH and CDR2 LQKENI. The CDR3 bases are TGTGCCAGCTCACCACCTTCCTCCGATACGCAGTATTTT. Protein: CASSPPSSDTQYF.